What follows are 25 T cell receptor beta chains derived from one specimen sequenced in a study of cytomegalovirus exposure and HLA in healthy donors. The PCR used 60 Vbeta and 13 Jbeta primers. The protocol was immunoSEQ multiplex PCR, while the TCRdb copy is restricted to in-frame clones and leaves out a portion. The profile shows 170,000 or so clones, roughly 80% of them singletons. The sample taken for sequencing was PBMCs. These receptors all stem from a man between 25 and 39 years old in good health and CMV-seropositive.

The genes are TRBV6-5 and TRBJ1-6; possibly TRBD1 for D (5 bases). Germline assignment: CDR1 MNHEY and CDR2 SVGAGI. V was pared by 6 bases and J by 7 bases, with 7 bases between. The CDR3 contains 12 residues. Written as DNA, the CDR3 is TGTGCCAGCAGACGACAGAATTCACCCCTCCACTTT. This codes for CASRRQNSPLHF.

This chain uses TRBV6-4 with TRBJ2-5; possible D gene TRBD2, 6 bases. In germline, CDR1 is MRHNA, CDR2 SNTAGT. The V and J ends lost 4 bases and 4 bases respectively, with 16 bases between them. The CDR3 contains 15 residues. The CDR3 spells CASSVSPGLRETQYF. DNA of the CDR3: TGTGCCAGCAGTGTCTCACCGGGACTTAGAGAGACCCAGTACTTC.

This clone is a singleton in its sample. The chain uses TRBV10-2 and TRBJ2-3; the match to TRBD2 covers 12 bases. With V trimmed by 0 bases and J by 2 bases, 6 bases remained unmatched. Germline V lookup: CDR1 WSHSY, CDR2 SAAADI. This CDR3 is built from 18 residues. In nucleotides, the CDR3 is TGCGCCAGCAGTGAGTCTCTAGCGGGAGGGATACTCACAGATACGCAGTATTTT. Translation gives CASSESLAGGILTDTQYF.

The rearrangement links TRBV5-6 to TRBJ2-5; D gene ambiguous. The J call could be wrong; TRBJ2-7 is a better fit for the DNA end. Per germline, CDR1 SGHDT and CDR2 YYEEEE. CDR3 size: 12 residues. The CDR3 loop is CASSLGSHEQYF. The CDR3 nucleotides are TGTGCCAGCAGCTTGGGGAGCCACGAGCAGTACTTC.

The V gene is TRBV10-3, the J gene TRBJ2-1; 9 positions agree with TRBD2. J gave up 4 bases and V 0 bases, and 4 bases lay outside the gene matches. CDR1 and CDR2 (germline): ENHRY, SYGVKD. CDR3 length: 16 residues. CDR3 region: CAISESGLAGYNEQFF. CDR3 DNA sequence: TGTGCCATCAGTGAGTCAGGTCTAGCGGGGTACAATGAGCAGTTCTTC.

The chain carries TRBV10-1 and TRBJ2-7; possible D gene TRBD1, 5 bases. The V and J ends lost 0 bases and 0 bases respectively, with 6 bases between them. This CDR3 is built from 14 residues. Germline values: CDR1 WNHNN, CDR2 SYGVQD (reference sequence). The CDR3 here is CASSESTDSYEQYF. In DNA form, the CDR3 reads TGCGCCAGCAGTGAGTCGACAGACTCCTACGAGCAGTACTTC.

CDR3 residues: CASSAQGQGAYEQYF. The CDR3, as DNA: TGTGCCAGCAGCGCCCAGGGACAGGGAGCCTACGAGCAGTACTTC. The chain uses TRBV5-4 and TRBJ2-7; 9 positions match TRBD1. V lost 4 bases, J lost 2 bases, and 7 bases stayed unmatched. From germline, CDR1 is SGHNT and CDR2 YYREEE (reference sequence). The CDR3 spans 15 residues.

The chain employs TRBV2 and TRBJ1-6; TRBD1 agrees at 7 bases. Germline V lookup: CDR1 SNHLY, CDR2 FYNNEI. Trimming cost V 1 base and J 10 bases; bases outside gene matches: 7. The CDR3 consists of 15 residues. The DNA for the CDR3 is TGTGCCAGCAGTGAAGATCAGGGGGTGAGGTCACCCCTCCACTTT. Protein product: CASSEDQGVRSPLHF.

The chain is built from TRBV4-1 and TRBJ2-3; D is possibly TRBD1 (6 bases). The length of the CDR3 is 19 residues. The ends were cut back, 0 bases at V and 4 bases at J, with 23 bases in the middle. The germline V gene encodes CDR1 MGHRA and CDR2 YSYEKL. CDR3 DNA: TGCGCCAGCAGCCAAGATAGTGCGCAGGGGCTTTATAGTGCAGATACGCAGTATTTT. Encoded protein: CASSQDSAQGLYSADTQYF.

The chain carries TRBV6-1 and TRBJ1-2; D gene ambiguous. Trimming stripped 3 bases from V and 0 bases from J, with 5 bases between. The CDR3 is 13 residues long. CDR1 and CDR2 (germline): MNHNS, SASEGT. DNA for the CDR3: TGTGCCAGCAGTGATGCGGCTAACTATGGCTACACCTTC. Residues: CASSDAANYGYTF.

The chain recombines TRBV5-1 with TRBJ2-5, with 12 bases that match TRBD2. The length of the CDR3 is 17 residues. Germline loops: CDR1 SGHRS, CDR2 YFSETQ. J gave up 10 bases and V 0 bases, and 13 bases lay outside the gene matches. CDR3 bases: TGCGCCAGCAGCTTGGGGTCCCTAGCGGGGGGGTCGCGTGGCCAGTACTTC. This gives the protein CASSLGSLAGGSRGQYF.

The V and J genes are TRBV9 and TRBJ1-1, with 8 bases aligning to TRBD1. CDR3 size: 17 residues. Looked up from germline, CDR1 is SGDLS and CDR2 is YYNGEE. Trimming removed 4 bases from V and 3 bases from J; junction bases left unmatched: 14. The CDR3 sequence: CASSTQPRTGRDTEAFF. CDR3 nucleotide sequence: TGTGCCAGCAGCACACAACCTCGGACAGGGCGGGACACTGAAGCTTTCTTT.

This chain joins TRBV10-3 and TRBJ1-1; D gene ambiguous. V lost 2 bases and J lost 1, with 14 bases in between. There are 16 residues in the CDR3. The germline gives CDR1 ENHRY, CDR2 SYGVKD. This CDR3 reads CAISEPSRGANTEAFF. Here the CDR3 DNA reads TGTGCCATCAGTGAGCCGTCCCGGGGAGCGAACACTGAAGCTTTCTTT.

Details on this clone: Other nucleotide sequences in the sample specify the same CDR3. V usage is TRBV15 and J usage is TRBJ1-5; D unclear. CDR3 length equals 13 residues. Trimming cost V 6 bases and J 4 bases, with 10 bases left between them. Germline CDR1 and CDR2: LNHNV and YYDKDF (reference sequence). Here the CDR3 DNA reads TGTGCCACCAGTACAGATCCAAATCAGCCCCAGCATTTT. This translates into CATSTDPNQPQHF. The full variable domain, its missing parts supplied by reference TRBV15 and TRBJ1-5, is DAMVIQNPRYQVTQFGKPVTLSCSQTLNHNVMYWYQQKSSQAPKLLFHYYDKDFNNEADTPDNFQSRRPNTSFCFLDIRSPGLGDTAMYLCATSTDPNQPQHFGDGTRLSIL.

The V gene is TRBV7-9, the J gene TRBJ1-2, with a tentative D call TRBD1 (5 bases). With 2 bases removed from V and 4 bases from J, the gap between germline ends came to 20 bases. This CDR3 is built from 17 residues. Germline CDR1 reads SEHNR; CDR2 reads FQNEAQ (reference sequence). The CDR3 is CASSLTVPRTSLYGYTF. CDR3 DNA sequence: TGTGCCAGCAGCTTAACCGTACCGAGGACATCCCTCTATGGCTACACCTTC.

The V call is TRBV10-1, the J call TRBJ2-7; 8 nucleotides line up with TRBD2. Germline trimming cut 0 bases from V and 0 bases from J; bases unmatched to any gene: 4. The germline V gene encodes CDR1 WNHNN and CDR2 SYGVQD (reference sequence). The CDR3 has 16 amino acids. DNA of the CDR3: TGCGCCAGCAGTGAGTCGCGGGGGGCTTACTCCTACGAGCAGTACTTC. This encodes CASSESRGAYSYEQYF.

In its sample, this clone was seen once. The CDR3 nucleotides are TGTGCCAGCAGCCCCCGGACCGGGGAGCTGTTTTTT. It yields the protein CASSPRTGELFF. The V call is TRBV9, the J call TRBJ2-2; D remains ambiguous. Germline lookup yields CDR1 SGDLS and CDR2 YYNGEE. V gave up 4 bases and J gave up 5 bases, with 6 bases separating them. This CDR3 is 12 amino acids long.

The CDR3 here is CASSSGSLYEQYF. The CDR3 DNA follows: TGCGCCAGCAGCTCCGGGTCGCTCTACGAGCAGTACTTC. This sequence joins TRBV5-1 and TRBJ2-7; D gene unclear. V was cut by 3 bases and J by 3 bases, with 10 bases left in between. Germline V gene lookup returns CDR1 SGHRS and CDR2 YFSETQ. The CDR3 spans 13 residues.

The chain links TRBV11-2 to TRBJ2-2, with 9 bases that match TRBD1. Trimming at V came to 2 bases and at J to 7 bases, leaving 11 bases not matched to a gene. Looked up from germline, CDR1 is SGHAT and CDR2 is FQNNGV. The CDR3 length is 17 residues. The CDR3 coding sequence is TGTGCCAGCAGCTTAAGAACCTCGGGACAGGGCCTCGGGGAGCTGTTTTTT. It encodes CASSLRTSGQGLGELFF. Combining the CDR3 with reference TRBV11-2 and TRBJ2-2 gives the whole variable domain EAGVAQSPRYKIIEKRQSVAFWCNPISGHATLYWYQQILGQGPKLLIQFQNNGVVDDSQLPKDRFSAERLKGVDSTLKIQPAKLEDSAVYLCASSLRTSGQGLGELFFGEGSRLTVL.

The CDR3 spells CAWSDRALKGQYF. CDR3 DNA: TGTGCCTGGTCGGACAGGGCCTTAAAGGGGCAGTACTTC. This chain links TRBV30 with TRBJ2-7; 8 nucleotides line up with TRBD1. V was clipped by 5 bases and J by 9 bases; unmatched bases: 12. CDR3 length: 13 amino acids. Germline CDR1 is GTSNPN and CDR2 is SVGIG (reference sequence).

This clone was seen more than once but under ten times. The V and J genes are TRBV6-1 and TRBJ1-4; weak D call: TRBD1 (5 bases). V lost 6 bases to trimming and J lost 0 bases, with 11 bases between them. This CDR3 is 15 amino acids long. Germline V CDR1 and CDR2: MNHNS, SASEGT. CDR3 region: CASSRQWATNEKLFF. DNA of the CDR3: TGTGCCAGCAGCCGACAGTGGGCAACTAATGAAAAACTGTTTTTT.

This clone came up once. This chain joins TRBV5-1 and TRBJ1-1, with TRBD1 as a possible D gene (5 bases). The CDR3 totals 15 residues. Germline V lookup: CDR1 SGHRS, CDR2 YFSETQ. V lost 4 bases and J lost 0, with 13 bases in between. CDR3 nucleotides: TGCGCCAGCAGCGTGGGGATAGGGGTGAACACTGAAGCTTTCTTT. It encodes CASSVGIGVNTEAFF.

The rearrangement links TRBV11-3 to TRBJ2-3; 8 bases are a match to TRBD2. Per the germline V gene, CDR1 is SGHNT and CDR2 is YENEEA. This CDR3 spans 16 amino acids. Losses at the gene ends were 5 bases for V and 4 bases for J; bases not matched to a gene: 11. The CDR3 protein is CASSRSGNVPPDTQYF. In DNA form, the CDR3 reads TGTGCCAGCAGCCGTAGCGGGAATGTCCCCCCAGATACGCAGTATTTT.

The chain links TRBV20-1 to TRBJ2-4; D possibly corresponds to TRBD1 (5 bases). The CDR3 contains 11 residues. The germline V gene encodes CDR1 DFQATT and CDR2 SNEGSKA (reference sequence). The CDR3 reads CSGTQANIQYF. For the CDR3, the DNA is TGCAGCGGCACACAGGCAAACATTCAGTACTTC.

This clone appeared once. The rearrangement links TRBV7-9 to TRBJ1-4; D is unclear. The CDR3 consists of 15 residues. Germline CDR1 and CDR2: SEHNR and FQNEAQ (reference sequence). V gave up 2 bases and J gave up 6 bases, with 13 bases separating them. CDR3: CASSLTGREDEKLFF. CDR3 bases: TGTGCCAGCAGCTTAACCGGTAGGGAGGATGAAAAACTGTTTTTT.